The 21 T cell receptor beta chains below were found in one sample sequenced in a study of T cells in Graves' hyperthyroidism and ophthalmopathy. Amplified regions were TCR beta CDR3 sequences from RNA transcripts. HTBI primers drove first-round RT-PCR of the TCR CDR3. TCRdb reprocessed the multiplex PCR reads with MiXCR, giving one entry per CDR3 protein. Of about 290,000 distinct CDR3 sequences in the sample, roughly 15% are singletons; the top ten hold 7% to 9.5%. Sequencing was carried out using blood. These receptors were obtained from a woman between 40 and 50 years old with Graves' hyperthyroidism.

The DNA of the CDR3 is TGTGCCAGCAGTTTCTCCCCTGGACGGGGGATGAGGAAACTGTTTTTT. Translated: CASSFSPGRGMRKLFF. The rearrangement joins TRBV6-5 to TRBJ1-4, with D perhaps matching TRBD1 (5 bases). V was clipped by 4 bases and J by 11 bases, with 23 bases between them. The germline gives CDR1 MNHEY, CDR2 SVGAGI. CDR3 length: 16 amino acids.

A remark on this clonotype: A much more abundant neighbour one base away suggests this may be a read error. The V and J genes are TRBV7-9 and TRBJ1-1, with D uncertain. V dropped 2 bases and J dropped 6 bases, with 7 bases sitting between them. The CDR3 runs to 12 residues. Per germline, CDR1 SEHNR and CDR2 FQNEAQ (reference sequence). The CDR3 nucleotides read TGTGCCAGCAGCTTATCAGCTTCTGAAGCTTTCTTT. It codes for CASSLSASEAFF.

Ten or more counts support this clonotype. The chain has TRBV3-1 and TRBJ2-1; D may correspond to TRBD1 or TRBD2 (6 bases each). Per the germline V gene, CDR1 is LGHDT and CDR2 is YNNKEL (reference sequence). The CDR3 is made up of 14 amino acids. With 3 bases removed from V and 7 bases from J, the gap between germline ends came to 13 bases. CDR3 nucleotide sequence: TGTGCCAGCAGCCACCTGGGGGGCCAAAATGAGCAGTTCTTC. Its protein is CASSHLGGQNEQFF.

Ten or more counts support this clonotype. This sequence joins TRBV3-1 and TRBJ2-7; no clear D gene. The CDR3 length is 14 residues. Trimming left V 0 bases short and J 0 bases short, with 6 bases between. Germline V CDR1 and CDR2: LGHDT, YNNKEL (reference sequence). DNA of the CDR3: TGTGCCAGCAGCCAAGATCATAGCTCCTACGAGCAGTACTTC. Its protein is CASSQDHSSYEQYF.

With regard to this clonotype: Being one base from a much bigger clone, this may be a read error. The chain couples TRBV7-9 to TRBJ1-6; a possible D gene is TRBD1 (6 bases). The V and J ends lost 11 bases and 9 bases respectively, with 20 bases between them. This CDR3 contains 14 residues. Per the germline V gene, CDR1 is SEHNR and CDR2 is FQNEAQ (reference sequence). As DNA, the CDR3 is TGTGCCCGCACCCTCGGAGGGGGTTCTTCACCCCTCCACTTT. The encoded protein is CARTLGGGSSPLHF. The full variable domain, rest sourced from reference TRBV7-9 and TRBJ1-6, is DTGVSQNPRHKITKRGQNVTFRCDPISEHNRLYWYRQTLGQGPEFLTYFQNEAQLEKSRLLSDRFSAERPKGSFSTLEIQRTEQGDSAMYLCARTLGGGSSPLHFGNGTRLTVT.

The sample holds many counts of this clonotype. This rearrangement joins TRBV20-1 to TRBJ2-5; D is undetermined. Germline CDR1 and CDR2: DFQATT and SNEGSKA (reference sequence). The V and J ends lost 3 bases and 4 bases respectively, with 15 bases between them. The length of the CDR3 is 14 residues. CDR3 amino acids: CSARSRPIGETQYF. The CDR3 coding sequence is TGCAGTGCTAGGTCCAGGCCGATCGGAGAGACCCAGTACTTC.

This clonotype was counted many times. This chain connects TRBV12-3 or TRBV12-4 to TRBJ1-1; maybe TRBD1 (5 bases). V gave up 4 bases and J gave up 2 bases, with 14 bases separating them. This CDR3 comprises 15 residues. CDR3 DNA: TGTGCCAGCAGTTCGGGGGGTGAAGTTAACACTGAAGCTTTCTTT. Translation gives CASSSGGEVNTEAFF.

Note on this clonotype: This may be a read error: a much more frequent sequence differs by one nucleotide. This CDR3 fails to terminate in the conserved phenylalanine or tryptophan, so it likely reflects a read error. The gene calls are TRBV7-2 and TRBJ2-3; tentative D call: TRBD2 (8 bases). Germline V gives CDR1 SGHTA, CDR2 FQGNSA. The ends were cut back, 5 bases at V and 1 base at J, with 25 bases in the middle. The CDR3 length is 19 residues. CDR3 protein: CASSGGRQGGLAGTDTQYS. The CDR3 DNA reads TGTGCCAGCAGCGGGGGAAGACAGGGCGGACTAGCTGGCACAGATACGCAGTATTCT.

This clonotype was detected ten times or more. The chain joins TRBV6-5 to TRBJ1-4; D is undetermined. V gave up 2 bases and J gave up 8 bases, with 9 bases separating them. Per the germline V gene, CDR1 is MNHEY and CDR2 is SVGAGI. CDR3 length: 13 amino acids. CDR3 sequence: CASSYRDREKLFF. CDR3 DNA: TGTGCCAGCAGTTACCGAGATAGGGAAAAACTGTTTTTT.

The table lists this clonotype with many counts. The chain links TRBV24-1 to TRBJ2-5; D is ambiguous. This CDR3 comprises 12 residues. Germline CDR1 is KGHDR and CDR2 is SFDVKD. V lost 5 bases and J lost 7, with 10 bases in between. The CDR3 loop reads CATSGPLGTQYF. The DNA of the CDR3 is TGTGCCACCAGTGGTCCGCTCGGGACCCAGTACTTC.

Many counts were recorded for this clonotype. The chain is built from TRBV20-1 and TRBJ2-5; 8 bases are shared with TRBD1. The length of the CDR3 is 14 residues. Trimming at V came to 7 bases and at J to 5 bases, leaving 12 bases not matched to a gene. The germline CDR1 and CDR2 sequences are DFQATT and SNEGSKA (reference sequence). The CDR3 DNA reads TGCAGTGAAGGGTCAGGGGGCGCGAGGGAGACCCAGTACTTC. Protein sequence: CSEGSGGARETQYF.

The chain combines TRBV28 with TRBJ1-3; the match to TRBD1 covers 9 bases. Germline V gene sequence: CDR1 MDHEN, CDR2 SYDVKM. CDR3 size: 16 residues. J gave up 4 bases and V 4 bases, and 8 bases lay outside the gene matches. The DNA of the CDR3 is TGTGCCAGCAGTTCCTCGACAGGGGGAGCCGGAAACACCATATATTTT. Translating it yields CASSSSTGGAGNTIYF. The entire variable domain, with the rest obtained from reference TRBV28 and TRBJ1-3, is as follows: DVKVTQSSRYLVKRTGEKVFLECVQDMDHENMFWYRQDPGLGLRLIYFSYDVKMKEKGDIPEGYSVSREKKERFSLILESASTNQTSMYLCASSSSTGGAGNTIYFGEGSWLTVV.

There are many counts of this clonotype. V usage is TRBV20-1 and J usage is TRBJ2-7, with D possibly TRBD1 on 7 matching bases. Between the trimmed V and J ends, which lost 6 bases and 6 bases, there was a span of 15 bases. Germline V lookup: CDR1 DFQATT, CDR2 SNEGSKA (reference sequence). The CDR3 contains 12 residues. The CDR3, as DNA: TGCAGTGCCCGGAGACAGGGAGGCGAGCAGTACTTC. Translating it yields CSARRQGGEQYF.

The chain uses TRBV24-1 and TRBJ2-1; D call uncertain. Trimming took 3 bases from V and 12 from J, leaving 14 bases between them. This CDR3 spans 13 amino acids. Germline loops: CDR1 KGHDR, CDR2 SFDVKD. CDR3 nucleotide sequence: TGTGCCACCAGTGATGGCCAGGTTTCTTGGCAGTTCTTC. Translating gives CATSDGQVSWQFF.

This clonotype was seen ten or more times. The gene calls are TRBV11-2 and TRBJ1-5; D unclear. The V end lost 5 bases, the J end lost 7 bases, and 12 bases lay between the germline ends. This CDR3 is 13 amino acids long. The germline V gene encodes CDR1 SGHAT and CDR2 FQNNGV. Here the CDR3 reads CASSTQRRQPQHF. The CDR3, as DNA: TGTGCCAGCAGCACCCAGCGTCGGCAGCCCCAGCATTTT.

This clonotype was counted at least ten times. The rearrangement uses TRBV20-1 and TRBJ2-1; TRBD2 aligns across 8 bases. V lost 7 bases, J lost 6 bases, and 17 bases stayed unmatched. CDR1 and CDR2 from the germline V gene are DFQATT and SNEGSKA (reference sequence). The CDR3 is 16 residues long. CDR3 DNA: TGCAGTGAGATTAGCGGGATAAAAAAACAGGGCAATGAGCAGTTCTTC. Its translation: CSEISGIKKQGNEQFF.

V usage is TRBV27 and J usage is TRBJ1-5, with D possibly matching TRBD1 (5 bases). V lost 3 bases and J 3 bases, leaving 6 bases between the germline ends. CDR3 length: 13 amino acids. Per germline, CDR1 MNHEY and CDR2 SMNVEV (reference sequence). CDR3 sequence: CASSFGANQPQHF. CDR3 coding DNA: TGTGCCAGCAGTTTTGGGGCCAATCAGCCCCAGCATTTT.

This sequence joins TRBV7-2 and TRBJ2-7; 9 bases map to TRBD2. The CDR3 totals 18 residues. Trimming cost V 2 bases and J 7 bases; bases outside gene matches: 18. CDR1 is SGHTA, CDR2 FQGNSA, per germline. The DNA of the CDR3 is TGTGCCAGCAGCTTATTGGGGGGGGCAGGGCTAGCGGGAAGTGAGCAGTACTTC. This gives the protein CASSLLGGAGLAGSEQYF. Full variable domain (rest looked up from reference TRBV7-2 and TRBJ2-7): GAGVSQSPSNKVTEKGKDVELRCDPISGHTALYWYRQSLGQGLEFLIYFQGNSAPDKSGLPSDRFSAERTGGSVSTLTIQRTQQEDSAVYLCASSLLGGAGLAGSEQYFGPGTRLTVT.

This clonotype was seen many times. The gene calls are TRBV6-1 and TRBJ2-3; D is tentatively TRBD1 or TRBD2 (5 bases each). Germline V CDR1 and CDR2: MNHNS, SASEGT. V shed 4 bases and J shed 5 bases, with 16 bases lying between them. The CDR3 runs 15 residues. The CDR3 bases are TGTGCCAGCAGTGGGGGCGCAGCGGCGTTAGATACGCAGTATTTT. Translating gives CASSGGAAALDTQYF.

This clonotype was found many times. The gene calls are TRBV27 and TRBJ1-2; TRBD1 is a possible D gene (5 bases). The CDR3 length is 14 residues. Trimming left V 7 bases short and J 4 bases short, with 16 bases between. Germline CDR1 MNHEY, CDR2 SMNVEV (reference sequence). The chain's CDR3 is CASTRSDGGYGYTF. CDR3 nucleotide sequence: TGTGCCAGCACCCGGTCCGACGGGGGCTATGGCTACACCTTC.

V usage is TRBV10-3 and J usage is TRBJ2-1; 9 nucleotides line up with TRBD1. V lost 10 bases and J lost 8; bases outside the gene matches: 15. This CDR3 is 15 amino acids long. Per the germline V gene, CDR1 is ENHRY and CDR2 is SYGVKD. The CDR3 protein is CASWTGRQGDDEQFF. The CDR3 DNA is TGTGCCAGCTGGACAGGGAGACAGGGGGACGATGAGCAGTTCTTC.